There are a few counts of the clone carrying this T cell receptor beta chain. Its antigen is still unknown. This entry is derived from a study of tumor-infiltrating lymphocytes in primary liver carcinoma. Study-wide results and caveats: Tumor-adjacent and tumor-blood pairs shared a smaller degree of overlap than tumor region pairs.

Trimming removed 9 bases from V and 0 bases from J, with 13 bases in between. The germline V gene encodes CDR1 LGHNA and CDR2 YNFKEQ. The CDR3 contains 14 residues. Unsorted bulk tissue of about 20-32 mg yielded co-extracted RNA and DNA. Researchers generated TCR beta cDNA from about 500 ng of total RNA, relying on a constant-region primer. Employing slightly modified ARM-PCR, three nested multiplex PCR rounds were run, and these gave rise to the TCR beta libraries. For 10 cycles apiece, the opening two PCR rounds ran with TRBV1-TRBV30 forward primers and a C-beta reverse primer. MiXCR, applied by TCRdb to the multiplex PCR reads, yields one record per CDR3 protein. The repertoire includes more than 95,000 distinct CDR3 sequences, 64% of them detected once, and roughly 7.9% sits in the top ten.

V is TRBV4-2 and J is TRBJ2-3; unclear D gene. Sequencing used liver tumor tissue from sampling region 3. The subset was: tumor region T3, left-lateral pole. The clonotype originates from a woman aged 55-69 years with primary liver carcinoma and hepatitis B virus infection. In DNA, the CDR3 is TGTGCCAGTGGCCAAGTTAGCAGCACAGATACGCAGTATTTT. Translating gives CASGQVSSTDTQYF.